A selection of T cell receptor beta chains follows, all from one sample in a study of cytomegalovirus exposure and HLA in healthy donors. The method was immunoSEQ multiplex PCR; TCRdb's version includes in-frame clones alone and lacks a portion of them. Of 120,000 to 150,000 clones listed, 65% to 85% are singletons. Material for sequencing was PBMCs. The receptor set was obtained from a young man in good health and CMV-seronegative. The CDR3 runs from the conserved cysteine through the conserved F or W. A D gene is named only where the DNA matches it firmly. Some rows have no size entry. The others give once, few or many, or a class for an expanded clone.

clone_size j_call v_call d_call cdr3_nt cdr3_aa
once TRBJ1-3 TRBV30 . TGTGCCTGGACTAGCATCTCTGGAAACACCATATATTTT CAWTSISGNTIYF
. TRBJ1-5 TRBV27 . TGTGCCAGCAGCCAAGGGAGAGATCAGCCCCAGCATTTT CASSQGRDQPQHF
few TRBJ2-7 TRBV2 TRBD1 TGTGCCAGCAGGTCGGGACAGGGCTACGAGCAGTACTTC CASRSGQGYEQYF
. TRBJ2-1 TRBV2 TRBD1 TGTGCCAGCAGCAAAGGGACAGGGGGAGTCAGGGGGTTCTTC CASSKGTGGVRGFF
. TRBJ2-7 TRBV7-9 . TGTGCCAGCAGCTTAGTCCAGGGACTGGACGAGCAGTACTTC CASSLVQGLDEQYF
. TRBJ2-7 TRBV11-2 . TGTGCCAGCAGCTTAGGGAGCAGGGCCTACGAGCAGTACTTC CASSLGSRAYEQYF
. TRBJ2-3 TRBV7-6 . TGTGCCAGCAGCTTAGAAAAGCGACTCACAGATACGCAGTATTTT CASSLEKRLTDTQYF
few TRBJ2-7 TRBV21-1 . TGTGCCAGCAGCAAAGCACCGTCGGCGAGGGAACCCACCTACGAGCAGTACTTC CASSKAPSAREPTYEQYF
. TRBJ2-3 TRBV6-4 . TGTGCCAGCAGTGACCAGGGGGGCATCGGAGATACGCAGTATTTT CASSDQGGIGDTQYF
. TRBJ1-2 TRBV5-4 . TGTGCCAGCAGCTTGGCCCGAAGGGAGGGCTCCGGCTACACCTTC CASSLARREGSGYTF
once TRBJ2-1 TRBV7-8 TRBD2 TGTGCCAGCACCCCTGTGGGGCTAGCGGGGGGCGGGTCCTACAATGAGCAGTTCTTC CASTPVGLAGGGSYNEQFF
. TRBJ1-5 TRBV6-6 . TGTGCCAGCAGTTACTCGGGGAGCTTCAATCAGCCCCAGCATTTT CASSYSGSFNQPQHF
few TRBJ1-2 TRBV4-3 . TGCGCCAGCAGCCAAGATCAGGGTAACTATGGCTACACCTTC CASSQDQGNYGYTF
. TRBJ2-7 TRBV12-5 TRBD1 TGTGCTAGTGGGGAGACAGGGGGAAACGAGCAGTACTTC CASGETGGNEQYF
. TRBJ1-1 TRBV19 . TGTGCCAGTAGCCCTAGACGGTTCATGAACACTGAAGCTTTCTTT CASSPRRFMNTEAFF
. TRBJ1-1 TRBV9 TRBD1 TGTGCCAGCAGCCGGACAGGGAACACTGAAGCTTTCTTT CASSRTGNTEAFF
once TRBJ2-1 TRBV9 TRBD2 TGTGCCAGCAGCGTAAGCGGGGGATTGGAGTTCTTC CASSVSGGLEFF
once TRBJ1-5 TRBV15 . TGTGCCACCAGTAGGGGGGAGGGAAATCAGCCCCAGCATTTT CATSRGEGNQPQHF
. TRBJ1-1 TRBV11-2 . TGTGCCAGCAGCTTAGGAGCAGGGCGCAACACTGAAGCTTTCTTT CASSLGAGRNTEAFF
. TRBJ2-5 TRBV5-5 TRBD2 TGTGCCAGCAGCCGTAGCGGGGAGACCCAGTACTTC CASSRSGETQYF
few TRBJ1-4 TRBV7-9 . TGTGCCAGCAGCTTGATTGACTCGGGTGAAAAACTGTTTTTT CASSLIDSGEKLFF
. TRBJ2-2 TRBV6-4 TRBD1 TGTGCCAGCAGTGTGACAGGGGAGAACACCGGGGAGCTGTTTTTT CASSVTGENTGELFF
. TRBJ1-2 TRBV7-2 . TGTGCCAGCAGCTTAGCGGGGGGTAACTATGGCTACACCTTC CASSLAGGNYGYTF
. TRBJ1-1 TRBV4-3 . TGCGCCAGCAGCCAAGGGCGGGGGGAGAACGCTTTCTTT CASSQGRGENAFF
. TRBJ2-2 TRBV6-5 TRBD1 TGTGCCAGCAGTTCTCACCGGGACAGGGGGCCCGGGGAGCTGTTTTTT CASSSHRDRGPGELFF
. TRBJ1-2 TRBV27 . TGTGCCAGCAGTTTATCGCGCGAGGGTGGCTACACCTTC CASSLSREGGYTF
. TRBJ2-1 TRBV9 TRBD2 TGTGCCAGCAGCGGTAGCGGGGGGACCTACAATGAGCAGTTCTTC CASSGSGGTYNEQFF
. TRBJ2-2 TRBV7-7 TRBD1 TGTGCTAGCAGCTTAGGGACAGGGGTGAACACCGGGGAGCTGTTTTTT CASSLGTGVNTGELFF
. TRBJ2-2 TRBV6-6 TRBD1 TGTGCCACCATTTCCGGGACAGGGAACACCGGGGAGCTGTTTTTT CATISGTGNTGELFF
. TRBJ1-5 TRBV6-1 . TGTGCCAGCAGTTCCACAAAGAGGAGCAATCAGCCCCAGCATTTT CASSSTKRSNQPQHF
. TRBJ1-1 TRBV18 TRBD1 TGTGCCAGCTCACCTTCGGACAGGGGGCTTAGTGAAGCTTTCTTT CASSPSDRGLSEAFF
. TRBJ2-7 TRBV5-6 . TGTGCCGGCAGCTTAGGAGGGGCCTACGAGCAGTACTTC CAGSLGGAYEQYF
. TRBJ1-1 TRBV14 . TGTGCCAGCAGCCAGTGGGGACTTTATGAAGCTTTCTTT CASSQWGLYEAFF